This TCR beta chain was identified during a study of T cells in Graves' hyperthyroidism and ophthalmopathy. Turning to the study itself: Upon initial diagnosis and before any treatment, peripheral blood was collected.

The germline CDR1 and CDR2 sequences are SQVTM and ANQGSEA. This CDR3 is 21 amino acids long. Trimming stripped 3 bases from V and 0 bases from J, with 30 bases between. Worth noting for this clonotype: The antigen is not known.

Study findings and constraints: Among thyroid clonotypes expanded above 0.001, most also appeared in blood.

Those patients with uncontrolled infection, other autoimmune disease, pregnancy or lactation were excluded. Clinicians diagnosed patients from clinical symptoms, serum thyroxine and TRAb, thyroid ultrasound and orbital computed tomography. TCR beta CDR3 regions were amplified from RNA transcripts. The HTBI primer set drove a first-round RT-PCR of the TCR CDR3. TCRdb re-called the multiplex PCR reads through MiXCR, storing one row per CDR3 protein. The sample shows about 360,000 distinct CDR3 sequences, 15% to 20% of them seen only once. Material: blood. The chain is built from TRBV29-1 and TRBJ2-4; tentatively, D is TRBD2 (7 bases). The TCR sequence derives from a woman younger than 30 with Graves' hyperthyroidism. In DNA, the CDR3 is TGCAGCGTTGATTGGAGTTCGGGGTTTACGGCGGGGGCTCTAGCCAAAAACATTCAGTACTTC. Protein sequence: CSVDWSSGFTAGALAKNIQYF. Using reference TRBV29-1 and TRBJ2-4 for the parts outside the CDR3, the full variable domain is SAVISQKPSRDICQRGTSLTIQCQVDSQVTMMFWYRQQPGQSLTLIATANQGSEATYESGFVIDKFPISRPNLTFSTLTVSNMSPEDSSIYLCSVDWSSGFTAGALAKNIQYFGAGTRLSVL.